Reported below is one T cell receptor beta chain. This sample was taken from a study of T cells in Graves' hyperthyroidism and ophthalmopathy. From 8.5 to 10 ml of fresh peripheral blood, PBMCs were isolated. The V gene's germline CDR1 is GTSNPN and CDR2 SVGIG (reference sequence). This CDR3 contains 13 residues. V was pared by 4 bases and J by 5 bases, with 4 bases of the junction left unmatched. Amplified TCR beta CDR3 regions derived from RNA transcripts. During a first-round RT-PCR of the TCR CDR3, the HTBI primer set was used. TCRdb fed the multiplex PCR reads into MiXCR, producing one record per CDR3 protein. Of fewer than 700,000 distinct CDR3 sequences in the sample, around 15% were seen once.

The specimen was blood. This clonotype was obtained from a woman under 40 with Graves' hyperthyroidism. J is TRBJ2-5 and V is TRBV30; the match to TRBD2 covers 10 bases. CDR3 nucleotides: TGTGCCTGGACGGGAGCGGGAGGGGAGACCCAGTACTTC. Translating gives CAWTGAGGETQYF.